Listed below are T cell receptor beta chains from one sample, sequenced in a study of response to subunit inactivated influenza vaccine. MiXCR, run by TCRdb on the RT-PCR reads, gives a single entry per CDR3 protein. The repertoire has around 250,000 distinct CDR3 sequences, more than 10% of them found once; the top ten carry approximately 8.4%. The sequences come from non-naive T cells sorted from PBMCs, collected less than 15 days before vaccination. The source is a man between 50 and 59 years old who received an inactivated influenza vaccine. Both conserved end residues are part of each CDR3. The D gene is left open where the match is weak. Rows may omit the clone size; those that give it use once, few, many or a size class.

clone_size,v_call,d_call,j_call,cdr3_nt,cdr3_aa
-,TRBV18,TRBD2,TRBJ2-6,TGTGCCAGCTCACCACCTAGCGGGGTCAACTCTGGGGCCAACGTCCTGACTTTC,CASSPPSGVNSGANVLTF
many,TRBV7-8,-,TRBJ2-5,TGTGCCAGCAGGGCAGAACGATACCAAGAGACCCAGTACTTC,CASRAERYQETQYF
-,TRBV5-1,TRBD1,TRBJ2-3,TGCGCCAGCAGCTTTTCCGGGACAGGGCGAGGGGGCACAGATACGCAGTATTTT,CASSFSGTGRGGTDTQYF
-,TRBV5-8,-,TRBJ2-3,TGTGCCAGCAGCTTTTCGTGGGGCGCAGCCCCCACAGATACGCAGTATTTT,CASSFSWGAAPTDTQYF
few,TRBV12-3/TRBV12-4,-,TRBJ2-2,TGTGCCAGCAGCCCCTGGGCCACCGGGGAGCTGTTTTTT,CASSPWATGELFF
many,TRBV5-1,-,TRBJ1-4,TGCGCCAGCAGCTTGGTTGGGGGCGCCAATGAAAAACTGTTTTTT,CASSLVGGANEKLFF
many,TRBV5-1,TRBD2,TRBJ2-3,TGCGCCAGCAGCTTGGGACTAGCGGGAGGATCAACTAGCACAGATACGCAGTATTTT,CASSLGLAGGSTSTDTQYF
few,TRBV20-1,TRBD2,TRBJ2-7,TGCAGTGCGCTACAACTAGCGGGACCTACCCACGAGCAGTACTTC,CSALQLAGPTHEQYF
-,TRBV27,TRBD2,TRBJ2-5,TGTGCCAGCAGTTTCGGGACTAGCGGCCAAGAGACCCAGTACTTC,CASSFGTSGQETQYF
-,TRBV30,-,TRBJ2-2,TGTGCCACGGACCCCGGAGGCAGCGGGGAGCTGTTTTTT,CATDPGGSGELFF
many,TRBV20-1,TRBD2,TRBJ2-1,TGCAGTGCTAGAGACCCTTTAGCGGGAAGGGATGATGAGCAGTTCTTC,CSARDPLAGRDDEQFF
few,TRBV12-3/TRBV12-4,TRBD1,TRBJ1-6,TGTGCCAGCAGTTCCCGGGACAGGGGTAGTTCACCCCTCCACTTT,CASSSRDRGSSPLHF
few,TRBV7-2,-,TRBJ2-7,TGTGCCAGCAGCTTAGAGGGCCGTGGGGCCTACGAGCAGTACTTC,CASSLEGRGAYEQYF
few,TRBV28,TRBD2,TRBJ2-3,TGTGCCAGCAGTTTCCCGGATGGGCTAGCGGGAACAGATACGCAGTATTTT,CASSFPDGLAGTDTQYF
many,TRBV14,-,TRBJ1-2,TGTGCCAGCAGCCAAGAGGGGGGAGCTAACTATGGCTACACCTTC,CASSQEGGANYGYTF
many,TRBV5-1,-,TRBJ1-1,TGCGCCAGCAGCGCCCGTTCGAGAAGGGGTACGGACACTGAAGCTTTCTTT,CASSARSRRGTDTEAFF
many,TRBV29-1,-,TRBJ2-3,TGCAGCGTCACCCCGGAACCAGATACGCAGTATTTT,CSVTPEPDTQYF
many,TRBV4-2,-,TRBJ1-2,TGTGCCAGCAGCCAAGAGGCAGGGGCGGCCTATGGCTACACCTTC,CASSQEAGAAYGYTF
-,TRBV7-9,-,TRBJ1-2,TGTGCCAGCACCACGGGGGGCGCCTATGGCTACACCTTC,CASTTGGAYGYTF
-,TRBV28,-,TRBJ1-2,TGTGCCACTGCCAGAGGGGCAGATTATGGCTACACCTTC,CATARGADYGYTF
many,TRBV6-2/TRBV6-3,TRBD2,TRBJ2-1,TGTGCCAGCAGTTACTCGATAGGACTAGCGGGAGCCGCGGGAGCCCTCAATGAGCAGTTCTTC,CASSYSIGLAGAAGALNEQFF
few,TRBV29-1,-,TRBJ2-7,TGCAGCGTTGCCGGAATAAACACCTACGAGCAGTACTTC,CSVAGINTYEQYF
-,TRBV3-1,TRBD2,TRBJ2-3,TGTGCCAGCAGCCATCCCATTAGATCTGGCGGGGGGATCGCAGATACGCAGTATTTT,CASSHPIRSGGGIADTQYF
few,TRBV27,-,TRBJ2-6,TGTGCCAGCAGTCCGAGAAGTCCCTACGGTGGGGCCAACGTCCTGACTTTC,CASSPRSPYGGANVLTF
few,TRBV11-2,TRBD2,TRBJ2-3,TGTGCCAGCAGCTCCAGCGGGGGGGCCGTAGATACGCAGTATTTT,CASSSSGGAVDTQYF
-,TRBV6-2/TRBV6-3,-,TRBJ2-5,TGTGCCAGCAGTTCCGGGTCCCGAATTGGTGAGACCCAGTACTTC,CASSSGSRIGETQYF
few,TRBV10-3,-,TRBJ2-1,TGTGCCATCAGGCCTAGAGGGGGCTCCTACAATGAGCAGTTCTTC,CAIRPRGGSYNEQFF
-,TRBV30,TRBD1,TRBJ2-5,TGTGCCTGGAGTGAGGGGGCGGAGACCCAGTACTTC,CAWSEGAETQYF
few,TRBV7-9,-,TRBJ2-6,TGTGCCAGCAGCAGTGACAACCTCAACGTCCTGACTTTC,CASSSDNLNVLTF
-,TRBV10-2,-,TRBJ2-6,TGCGCCAGCAGTGAGCCGTACTCTGGGGCCAACGTCCTGACTTTC,CASSEPYSGANVLTF
-,TRBV7-2,-,TRBJ2-1,TGTGCCAGCAGTAAAACCGGGACGGACTACAATGAGCAGTTCTTC,CASSKTGTDYNEQFF
-,TRBV6-1,-,TRBJ2-1,TGTGCCAGCAGCCCCCGACCCACCTACAATGAGCAGTTCTTC,CASSPRPTYNEQFF
-,TRBV20-1,TRBD1,TRBJ2-5,TGCAGTGCCAGAAGGACAGGGACTGAGGAGACCCAGTACTTC,CSARRTGTEETQYF
-,TRBV6-1,-,TRBJ1-1,TGTGCCAGCAGTGAAGCGCTTCAAGGCAGAGGAGACACTGAAGCTTTCTTT,CASSEALQGRGDTEAFF
many,TRBV3-1,-,TRBJ1-1,TGTGCCAGCAGCCCCACCCCATCGGCAGGAGGGTGGACTGAAGCTTTCTTT,CASSPTPSAGGWTEAFF
-,TRBV10-3,-,TRBJ2-5,TGTGCCATCGGGGGCGGAGAGACCCAGTACTTC,CAIGGGETQYF
-,TRBV29-1,-,TRBJ2-7,TGCAGCGGGATTCCGACCGATTCCTACGAGCAGTACTTC,CSGIPTDSYEQYF
-,TRBV7-9,-,TRBJ2-7,TGTGCCGTAAGGAGGGAGGTTAGGGACGAGCAGTACTTC,CAVRREVRDEQYF
-,TRBV10-3,-,TRBJ2-1,TGTGCCATCATGCGGCACGACTCTACTCGGAATGAGCAGTTCTTC,CAIMRHDSTRNEQFF
-,TRBV20-1,-,TRBJ2-1,TGCAGTGCCAACGGCGACGACGATGAGCAGTTCTTC,CSANGDDDEQFF